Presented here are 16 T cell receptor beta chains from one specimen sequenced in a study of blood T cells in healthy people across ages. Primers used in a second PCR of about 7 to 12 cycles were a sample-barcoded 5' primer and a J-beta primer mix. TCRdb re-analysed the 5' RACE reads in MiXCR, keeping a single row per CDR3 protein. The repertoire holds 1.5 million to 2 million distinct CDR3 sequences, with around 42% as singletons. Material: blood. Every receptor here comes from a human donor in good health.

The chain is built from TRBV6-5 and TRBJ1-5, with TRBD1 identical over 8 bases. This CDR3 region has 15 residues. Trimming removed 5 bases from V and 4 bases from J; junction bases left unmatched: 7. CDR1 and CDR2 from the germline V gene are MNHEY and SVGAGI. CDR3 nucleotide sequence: TGTGCCAGCAGTACGACCGGGACAGGTAATCAGCCCCAGCATTTT. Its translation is CASSTTGTGNQPQHF.

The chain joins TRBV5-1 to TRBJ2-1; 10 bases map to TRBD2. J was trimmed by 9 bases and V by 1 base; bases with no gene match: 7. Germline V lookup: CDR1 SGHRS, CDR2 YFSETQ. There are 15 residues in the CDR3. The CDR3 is CASSLSSGGGGEQFF. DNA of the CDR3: TGCGCCAGCAGCTTGTCTAGCGGGGGCGGGGGTGAGCAGTTCTTC.

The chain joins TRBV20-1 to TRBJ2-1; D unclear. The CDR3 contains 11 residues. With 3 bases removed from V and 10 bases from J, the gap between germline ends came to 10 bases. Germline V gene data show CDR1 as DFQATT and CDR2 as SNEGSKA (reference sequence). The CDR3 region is CSARLVDEQFF. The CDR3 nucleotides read TGCAGTGCTAGGCTAGTCGACGAGCAGTTCTTC.

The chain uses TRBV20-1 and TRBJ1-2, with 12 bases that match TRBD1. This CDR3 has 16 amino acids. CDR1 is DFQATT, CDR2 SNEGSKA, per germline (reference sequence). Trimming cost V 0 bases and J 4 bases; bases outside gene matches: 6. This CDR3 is CSARDRGQGAFYGYTF. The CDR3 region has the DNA TGCAGTGCTAGAGATCGGGGACAGGGGGCATTCTATGGCTACACCTTC.

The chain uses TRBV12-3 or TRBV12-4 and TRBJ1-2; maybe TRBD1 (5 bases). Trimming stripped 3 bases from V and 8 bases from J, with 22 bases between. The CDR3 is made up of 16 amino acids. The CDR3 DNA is TGTGCCAGCAGTTTGGGGAGCCCAGGGAACCCGGAAGGCTACACCTTC. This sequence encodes CASSLGSPGNPEGYTF.

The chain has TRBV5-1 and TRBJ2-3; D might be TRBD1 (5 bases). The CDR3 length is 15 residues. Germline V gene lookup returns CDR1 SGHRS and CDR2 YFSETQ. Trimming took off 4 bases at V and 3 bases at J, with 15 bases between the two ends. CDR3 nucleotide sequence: TGCGCCAGCAGCCCGCAGGGTCTTTTGACAGATACGCAGTATTTT. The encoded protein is CASSPQGLLTDTQYF.

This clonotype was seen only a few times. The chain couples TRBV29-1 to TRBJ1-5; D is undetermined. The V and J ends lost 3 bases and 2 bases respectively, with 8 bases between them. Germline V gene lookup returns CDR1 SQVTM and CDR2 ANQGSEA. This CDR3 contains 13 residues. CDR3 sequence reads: CSVDEGGNQPQHF. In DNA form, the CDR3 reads TGCAGCGTTGATGAGGGTGGCAATCAGCCCCAGCATTTT.

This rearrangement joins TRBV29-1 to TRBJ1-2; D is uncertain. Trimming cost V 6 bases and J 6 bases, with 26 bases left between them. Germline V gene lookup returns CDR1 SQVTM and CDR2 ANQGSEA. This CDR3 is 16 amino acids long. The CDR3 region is CSVMVYLGGSPHGYTF. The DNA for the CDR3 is TGCAGCGTGATGGTATATCTGGGCGGTTCCCCCCATGGCTACACCTTC.

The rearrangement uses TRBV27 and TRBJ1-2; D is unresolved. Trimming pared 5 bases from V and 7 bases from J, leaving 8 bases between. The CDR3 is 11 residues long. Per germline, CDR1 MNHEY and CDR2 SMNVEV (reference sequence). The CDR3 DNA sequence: TGTGCCAGCAGTGGGGAGGGTGGCTACACCTTC. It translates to CASSGEGGYTF.

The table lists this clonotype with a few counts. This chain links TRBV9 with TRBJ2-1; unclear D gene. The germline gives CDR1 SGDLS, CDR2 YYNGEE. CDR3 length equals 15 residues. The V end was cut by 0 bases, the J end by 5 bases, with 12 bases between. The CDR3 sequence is CASSVALMENNEQFF. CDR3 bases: TGTGCCAGCAGCGTAGCTCTAATGGAGAACAATGAGCAGTTCTTC.

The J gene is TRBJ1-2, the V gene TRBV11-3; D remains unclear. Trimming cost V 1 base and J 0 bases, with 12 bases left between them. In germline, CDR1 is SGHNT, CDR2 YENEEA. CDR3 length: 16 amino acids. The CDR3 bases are TGTGCCAGCAGCTTAGCGGTTATTGAATCTAACTATGGCTACACCTTC. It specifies CASSLAVIESNYGYTF.

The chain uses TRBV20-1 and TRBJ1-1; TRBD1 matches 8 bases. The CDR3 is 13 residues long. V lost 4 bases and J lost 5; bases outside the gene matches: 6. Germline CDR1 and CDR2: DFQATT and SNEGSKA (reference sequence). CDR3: CSATGTGETEAFF. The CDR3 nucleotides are TGCAGTGCTACCGGGACAGGTGAGACTGAAGCTTTCTTT.

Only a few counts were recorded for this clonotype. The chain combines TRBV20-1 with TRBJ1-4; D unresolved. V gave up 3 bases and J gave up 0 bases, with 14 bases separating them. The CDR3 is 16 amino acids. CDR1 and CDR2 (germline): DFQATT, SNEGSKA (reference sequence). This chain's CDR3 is CSASSVSPATNEKLFF. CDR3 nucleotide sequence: TGCAGTGCTAGTTCGGTGTCCCCCGCAACTAATGAAAAACTGTTTTTT.

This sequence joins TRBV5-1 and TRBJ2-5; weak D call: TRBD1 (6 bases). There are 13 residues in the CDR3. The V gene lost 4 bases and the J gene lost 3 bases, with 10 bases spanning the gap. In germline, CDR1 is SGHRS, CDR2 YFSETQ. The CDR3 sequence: CASSPRDKETQYF. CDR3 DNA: TGCGCCAGCAGCCCCCGGGACAAAGAGACCCAGTACTTC. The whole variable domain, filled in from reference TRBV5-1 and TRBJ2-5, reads KAGVTQTPRYLIKTRGQQVTLSCSPISGHRSVSWYQQTPGQGLQFLFEYFSETQRNKGNFPGRFSGRQFSNSRSEMNVSTLELGDSALYLCASSPRDKETQYFGPGTRLLVL.

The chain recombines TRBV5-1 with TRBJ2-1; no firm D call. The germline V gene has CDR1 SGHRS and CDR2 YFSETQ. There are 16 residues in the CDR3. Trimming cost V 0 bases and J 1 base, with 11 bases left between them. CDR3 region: CASSLAVSNSYNEQFF. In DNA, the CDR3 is TGCGCCAGCAGCTTGGCCGTCAGTAATTCCTACAATGAGCAGTTCTTC. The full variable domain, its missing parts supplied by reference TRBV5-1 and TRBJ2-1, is KAGVTQTPRYLIKTRGQQVTLSCSPISGHRSVSWYQQTPGQGLQFLFEYFSETQRNKGNFPGRFSGRQFSNSRSEMNVSTLELGDSALYLCASSLAVSNSYNEQFFGPGTRLTVL.

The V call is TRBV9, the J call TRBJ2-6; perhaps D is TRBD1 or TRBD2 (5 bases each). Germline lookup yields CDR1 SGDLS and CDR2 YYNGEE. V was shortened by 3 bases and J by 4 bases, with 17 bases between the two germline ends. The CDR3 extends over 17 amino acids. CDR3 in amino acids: CASSAGARADGANVLTF. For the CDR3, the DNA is TGTGCCAGCAGCGCCGGGGCGCGGGCTGACGGGGCCAACGTCCTGACTTTC.